A single sample is the source of the 20 T cell receptor beta chains below, sequenced in a study of cytomegalovirus exposure and HLA in healthy donors. Primers: 60 Vbeta forward and 13 Jbeta reverse. Assay: immunoSEQ multiplex PCR; the TCRdb copy retains only in-frame clones and omits some. The table records 150,000 to 250,000 clones, 82% of them present only once. Sequencing input: PBMCs. The receptors were gathered from a boy aged 2 to 10 in good health and CMV-seronegative.

This chain uses TRBV5-6 with TRBJ1-1, with D perhaps TRBD1 (6 bases). V was clipped by 0 bases and J by 6 bases, with 15 bases between them. This CDR3 region has 15 residues. Germline CDR1 SGHDT, CDR2 YYEEEE. The CDR3 here is CASSLGAGATAEAFF. Written as DNA, the CDR3 is TGTGCCAGCAGCTTGGGGGCGGGGGCCACGGCTGAAGCTTTCTTT.

This chain uses TRBV10-3 with TRBJ2-2, with 9 bases aligning to TRBD1. Germline values: CDR1 ENHRY, CDR2 SYGVKD. The CDR3 has 14 amino acids. V shed 7 bases and J 3 bases; nucleotides not matched to a gene: 3. CDR3 DNA: TGTGCCATCACTGGGGACAGGGACACCGGGGAGCTGTTTTTT. Residues: CAITGDRDTGELFF.

This chain links TRBV9 with TRBJ2-1, with 7 bases aligning to TRBD2. V was pared by 4 bases and J by 0 bases, with 7 bases of the junction left unmatched. The CDR3 loop spans 16 amino acids. Per germline, CDR1 SGDLS and CDR2 YYNGEE. The DNA of the CDR3 is TGTGCCAGCAGCCTCACTAGCGCGAGCTCCTACAATGAGCAGTTCTTC. It specifies CASSLTSASSYNEQFF. The variable domain in full, with the rest retrieved from reference TRBV9 and TRBJ2-1, is DSGVTQTPKHLITATGQRVTLRCSPRSGDLSVYWYQQSLDQGLQFLIQYYNGEERAKGNILERFSAQQFPDLHSELNLSSLELGDSALYFCASSLTSASSYNEQFFGPGTRLTVL.

The rearrangement links TRBV6-5 to TRBJ2-7; tentatively, D is TRBD2 (5 bases). Germline V gene lookup returns CDR1 MNHEY and CDR2 SVGAGI. This CDR3 has 15 amino acids. V was clipped by 0 bases and J by 4 bases, with 13 bases between them. CDR3 DNA sequence: TGTGCCAGCAGTTACTCTGCTAGCTTATCGTACGAGCAGTACTTC. It encodes CASSYSASLSYEQYF.

The chain has TRBV6-1 and TRBJ2-6; 9 bases align to TRBD1. The germline V gene has CDR1 MNHNS and CDR2 SASEGT. After removal of 10 bases from V and 2 bases from J, the junction contained 6 bases not matched to a gene. The CDR3 has 15 amino acids. The CDR3 nucleotides read TGTGCCACCCCGGACAGGGGAACTGGGGCCAACGTCCTGACTTTC. Its protein product is CATPDRGTGANVLTF.

The V gene is TRBV4-3, the J gene TRBJ1-3, with D perhaps matching TRBD1 (6 bases). The CDR3 is made up of 15 amino acids. Trimming cost V 1 base and J 4 bases, with 11 bases left between them. CDR1 LGHNA and CDR2 YSLEER come from the germline V gene. The CDR3 sequence is CASSQGWTVGNTIYF. The CDR3 DNA follows: TGCGCCAGCAGCCAAGGATGGACAGTCGGAAACACCATATATTTT.

V usage is TRBV6-5 and J usage is TRBJ2-7; D is possibly TRBD1 (8 bases). Trimming removed 5 bases at V and 5 bases at J, with 19 bases between. The CDR3 extends over 15 amino acids. Germline loops: CDR1 MNHEY, CDR2 SVGAGI. The CDR3 DNA reads as TGTGCCAGCAGTAGAACACAGGGGGGGTACGACGAGCAGTACTTC. Translating gives CASSRTQGGYDEQYF.

J is TRBJ1-2 and V is TRBV2, with TRBD1 identical over 7 bases. CDR3 length: 14 amino acids. Germline CDR1 is SNHLY and CDR2 is FYNNEI. Trimming took 3 bases from V and 6 from J; bases not matched to a gene: 7. CDR3 residues: CASSERQGGNGYTF. The CDR3 coding sequence is TGTGCCAGCAGTGAGCGACAGGGAGGAAATGGCTACACCTTC.

This clone was detected a few times. The gene calls are TRBV27 and TRBJ2-1; tentative D call: TRBD1 (5 bases). V gave up 5 bases and J gave up 10 bases, with 27 bases separating them. CDR3 length equals 17 residues. In germline, CDR1 is MNHEY, CDR2 SMNVEV (reference sequence). The CDR3 loop reads CASSVAGWYDKGREQFF. CDR3 bases: TGTGCCAGCAGTGTGGCAGGGTGGTATGATAAGGGTCGGGAGCAGTTCTTC.

The chain recombines TRBV7-2 with TRBJ2-2; 7 bases align to TRBD1. Trimming cost V 4 bases and J 6 bases; bases outside gene matches: 8. This CDR3 has 15 amino acids. In germline, CDR1 is SGHTA, CDR2 FQGNSA. The CDR3 DNA sequence: TGTGCCAGCAGCTCTCAACAGGGGTTCGCCGGGGAGCTGTTTTTT. This translates into CASSSQQGFAGELFF.

The V gene is TRBV29-1, the J gene TRBJ1-2; TRBD1 might be the D (5 bases). The V end was cut by 4 bases, the J end by 8 bases, with 14 bases between. This CDR3 is 12 amino acids long. Per the germline V gene, CDR1 is SQVTM and CDR2 is ANQGSEA. The CDR3 sequence: CSVGAGERGYTF. CDR3 DNA: TGCAGCGTTGGGGCGGGGGAAAGGGGCTACACCTTC.

This chain uses TRBV7-6 with TRBJ2-5, with 16 nucleotides matching TRBD2. CDR3 length: 17 residues. V was clipped by 4 bases and J by 9 bases; unmatched bases: 11. CDR1 and CDR2 from the germline V gene are SGHVS and FNYEAQ. CDR3 sequence reads: CASSSGTSGGGWAAQYF. In DNA form, the CDR3 reads TGTGCCAGCAGCTCCGGGACTAGCGGGGGGGGTTGGGCGGCCCAGTACTTC. The full variable domain, completed using reference TRBV7-6 and TRBJ2-5, is GAGVSQSPRYKVTKRGQDVALRCDPISGHVSLYWYRQALGQGPEFLTYFNYEAQQDKSGLPNDRFSAERPEGSISTLTIQRTEQRDSAMYRCASSSGTSGGGWAAQYFGPGTRLLVL.

The chain recombines TRBV7-9 with TRBJ2-5, with 7 bases lining up with TRBD2. The junction had 16 bases not matched to a gene; V was cut back by 4 bases and J by 5 bases. From germline, CDR1 is SEHNR and CDR2 FQNEAQ (reference sequence). CDR3 size: 17 residues. CDR3 sequence: CASSSPWGLRGWETQYF. In DNA, the CDR3 is TGTGCCAGCAGCTCGCCTTGGGGACTAAGGGGTTGGGAGACCCAGTACTTC.

The rearrangement uses TRBV2 and TRBJ1-5, with D possibly being TRBD1 (6 bases). Germline V gene lookup returns CDR1 SNHLY and CDR2 FYNNEI. V was pared by 6 bases and J by 4 bases, with 10 bases between. CDR3 length: 13 amino acids. The CDR3 DNA reads TGTGCCAGCAGCTGGACAGAAAATCAGCCCCAGCATTTT. Its protein is CASSWTENQPQHF.

The rearrangement joins TRBV6-1 to TRBJ1-2; TRBD1 agrees at 9 bases. The CDR3 is 13 amino acids. With V trimmed by 4 bases and J by 4 bases, 1 base remained unmatched. Germline values: CDR1 MNHNS, CDR2 SASEGT. CDR3 DNA: TGTGCCAGCAGTGCGACAGGGGGCTATGGCTACACCTTC. Its translation: CASSATGGYGYTF.

The V and J genes are TRBV27 and TRBJ2-7, with D tentatively TRBD1 (6 bases). V was pared by 6 bases and J by 2 bases, with 20 bases between. CDR3 length: 16 residues. Germline V gene sequence: CDR1 MNHEY, CDR2 SMNVEV (reference sequence). The CDR3, as DNA: TGTGCCAGCAGCCCTCCCCCCGGGACACCCACCTACGAGCAGTACTTC. Protein: CASSPPPGTPTYEQYF.

The chain has TRBV7-2 and TRBJ1-6; D gene ambiguous. V shed 3 bases and J shed 10 bases, with 7 bases lying between them. The CDR3 has 12 residues. Germline V lookup: CDR1 SGHTA, CDR2 FQGNSA. The CDR3 loop reads CASSLALSPLHF. CDR3 nucleotides: TGTGCCAGCAGCTTGGCCCTCTCACCCCTCCACTTT.

In its sample, this clone was seen a few times. This chain connects TRBV7-3 to TRBJ2-3; D perhaps matches TRBD2 (5 bases). V lost 4 bases to trimming and J lost 5 bases, with 16 bases between them. The germline V gene has CDR1 SGHTA and CDR2 FQGTGA. The CDR3 has 15 amino acids. Here the CDR3 reads CASSSPGIGKDTQYF. CDR3 nucleotide sequence: TGTGCCAGCAGCTCACCCGGGATTGGGAAAGATACGCAGTATTTT.

J is TRBJ2-2 and V is TRBV10-3; tentatively, D is TRBD1 (5 bases). The germline CDR1 and CDR2 sequences are ENHRY and SYGVKD. Trimming pared 3 bases from V and 8 bases from J, leaving 10 bases between. The CDR3 runs 13 residues. Here the CDR3 DNA reads TGTGCCATCAGTGACGGCAGGGCGGGGGAGCTGTTTTTT. Its protein is CAISDGRAGELFF.

The chain uses TRBV4-1 and TRBJ2-7; 9 bases match TRBD2. Germline V gene lookup returns CDR1 MGHRA and CDR2 YSYEKL. Trimming cost V 0 bases and J 1 base; bases outside gene matches: 13. The CDR3 length is 19 residues. CDR3 DNA sequence: TGCGCCAGCAGCCAAGATCAAGGTTATGGCCTAGCGGGGTCCTACGAGCAGTACTTC. Its translation is CASSQDQGYGLAGSYEQYF.